One TCR beta chain is described in this entry. Its specificity is unknown. The PCR ran on 60 Vbeta and 13 Jbeta primers. The protocol was immunoSEQ multiplex PCR, while the TCRdb copy is restricted to in-frame clones and leaves out a portion. The repertoire holds fewer than 100,000 clones, with around 77% as singletons. This entry is derived from a study of cytomegalovirus exposure and HLA in healthy donors. The study, taken as a whole, reports: Confirmation in vitro established that a few CMV-associated chains were specific for CMV antigens. In a later analysis, HLA-associated TCR beta chains were more clonally expanded than equally common others. Reports indicate that TCR beta sequences accurately predicted the HLA-A and HLA-B alleles of most subjects. Prior analysis indicated that the majority of TCR beta V segments exhibited productivity approximately 87% or approximately 30% of the time.

The V end was cut by 3 bases, the J end by 7 bases, with 16 bases between. The germline V gene has CDR1 ENHRY and CDR2 SYGVKD. CDR3 length equals 14 residues. V usage is TRBV10-3 and J usage is TRBJ2-7; D possibly corresponds to TRBD1 (6 bases). This sequence was found in a man aged 35-49 years in good health and CMV-seronegative. The specimen sequenced was PBMCs. CDR3 bases: TGTGCCATCAGTGAATCCGGGACAACGGGAGAGCAGTACTTC. As protein: CAISESGTTGEQYF.